This TCR beta chain was sequenced in a study of blood T cells in healthy people across ages (dated by TCRdb to 2015 to 2017). For the wider study: In model experiments, template switching captured roughly one uniquely barcoded TCR beta cDNA molecule for every two T cells. To track age-related changes in TCR beta repertoire diversity, the study relied on deep sequencing normalized with unique cDNA molecular identifiers. The donors were divided into four age groups: young (average approximately 17 years), middle-aged (about 41), aged (roughly 60) and long-lived (roughly 82). To avoid experimental bias, donors of different ages were spread randomly across the sequencing lanes. For two donors (one aged 18 to 30 and one aged 80 or older), the study analyzed two additional independent replicas of 1 million unique cDNA reads from the same blood draw. General study outcomes and caveats: Donor CMV infection status was unknown, potentially confounding age-related changes in expanded clonotypes. The percentage of naive T cells measured by flow cytometry correlated strongly with observed TCR beta diversity. Compared with the aged group, the long-lived group had more naive CD4+ T cells, fewer expanded clones and increased TCR diversity, a pattern suggesting age selection. Since profiling was done on bulk unsorted PBMCs, naive and antigen-experienced compartments could not be conclusively compared. Estimates of total diversity from one million sequenced T cells were regarded as lower bounds and underestimates. As age increased, observed TCR beta diversity per million T cells dropped in a roughly linear way, and a significant reduction was already evident by age 40.

Donors were a few dozen systemically healthy Caucasian individuals from Russia aged roughly 6 to 95 years. Around 9.9 milliliters of peripheral blood were collected from each donor into EDTA-treated Vacutainer tubes. Ficoll-Paque density-gradient centrifugation was used to isolate PBMCs, with at least 6.5 million per sample. Total RNA was extracted from PBMCs with Trizol reagent, with at least 6 micrograms obtained per sample. The percentages of naive CD45RAhigh/CD27high T cells were determined by flow cytometry on a PBMC aliquot from every donor. The germline V gene (reference sequence) gives CDR1 as GTSNPN and CDR2 as SVGIG. Counted from cysteine to phenylalanine, this CDR3 has 15 amino acids. The CDR3 DNA has 45 bases and is translated from base 1. V is pruned by 3 bases and J by 6 bases, leaving 9 bases of the junction without a gene match. The library relied on 5' RACE. The sequencer was an Illumina HiSeq 2500. A second PCR of about 6 to 11 cycles was performed with a sample-barcoded 5' primer and a J-beta primer mix. A unique molecular identifier was introduced onto each TCR beta cDNA molecule by a template-switch 5' adaptor carrying 12 random nucleotides. Each sample yielded at least 2.5 million CDR3-containing paired-end reads. All of the RNA was converted into first-strand cDNA using the Mint cDNA synthesis kit, with a TRBC-specific oligonucleotide serving as the primer. Following uracil-DNA glycosylase treatment, a first 18-cycle PCR with universal primers M1SS and BC2_uni_R was performed on all cDNA. For the original study's pipeline: Each sample was normalized by randomly selecting 1 million high-quality reads, each carrying a distinct molecular identifier. Reads sharing molecular identifiers were discarded rather than binned into consensus sequences. MiTCR, run with a Q25 quality threshold and the strictest error-elimination algorithm, handled CDR3 identification, clonotype clustering and error correction. A nonparametric unseen species model using Euler transformation provided a lower-bound estimate of total TCR beta diversity. TCRdb ran its own pipeline on the public reads, namely fastp trimming at Q25 and MiXCR clone calling, and kept in-frame beta chains. Rows with a matching CDR3 protein are joined into one entry that keeps the most common DNA and genes. These V and J calls are TCRdb output, not the study's own analysis. The sample table lists approximately 1,000,000 distinct CDR3 sequences, around two fifths of them with a count of one. The biggest ten clones account for around 13% of the sample.

This clonotype appeared a few times. It lacks a known antigen. It has no much larger one-base neighbor in the sample; base qualities were not kept. The material sequenced was blood. The rearranged segments are TRBV30 and TRBJ1-4; a stretch of 8 junction bases matches TRBD1. This clonotype originated in a young man in good health. The encoded CDR3 is CAWSPKTGADEKLFF. The DNA sequence is TGTGCCTGGAGCCCTAAGACAGGGGCGGATGAAAAACTGTTTTTT. Beyond the CDR3, the reference TRBV30 and TRBJ1-4 genes provide the residues; the full variable domain reads: SQTIHQWPATLVQPVGSPLSLECTVEGTSNPNLYWYRQAAGRGLQLLFYSVGIGQISSEVPQNLSASRPQDRQFILSSKKLLLSDSGFYLCAWSPKTGADEKLFFGSGTQLSVL.